These 8 T cell receptor beta chains share one sample of origin, sequenced in a study of blood T cell repertoires in COVID-19. Measured with immunoSEQ multiplex PCR; TCRdb has only the in-frame clones, and not every one. The sample includes 150,000 or so clones, 70% to 90% of them seen just once. Sequenced material: PBMCs or T cells enriched from blood (not recorded which). The receptors stem from a woman aged 25 to 39 with acute COVID-19.

The chain uses TRBV30 and TRBJ2-5; 7 nucleotides line up with TRBD1. In germline, CDR1 is GTSNPN, CDR2 SVGIG (reference sequence). The CDR3 has 13 residues. The V gene end was trimmed by 1 base and the J gene end by 7 bases; junction bases not matched to a gene: 6. The CDR3 DNA reads as TGTGCCTGGAGTGCGACAGGGCCGGCGACCCAGTACTTC. The encoded protein is CAWSATGPATQYF.

The J gene is TRBJ1-2, the V gene TRBV6-5, with TRBD1 matching over 7 bases. CDR1 and CDR2 from the germline V gene are MNHEY and SVGAGI. J was trimmed by 7 bases and V by 5 bases; bases with no gene match: 7. CDR3 length equals 13 residues. CDR3: CASSHRQGSGYTF. DNA of the CDR3: TGTGCCAGCAGTCATAGACAGGGTAGTGGCTACACCTTC.

V usage is TRBV2 and J usage is TRBJ1-2; a weak D match, TRBD1 (5 bases). Germline V gene data show CDR1 as SNHLY and CDR2 as FYNNEI. V was pared by 4 bases and J by 14 bases, with 17 bases between. The CDR3 consists of 12 residues. The CDR3 region is CASSVEAGSGTF. The CDR3, as DNA: TGTGCCAGCAGTGTCGAGGCAGGGTCAGGAACCTTC.

The chain carries TRBV30 and TRBJ2-5; TRBD2 aligns across 13 bases. This CDR3 has 13 residues. The J segment lost 4 bases and the V segment lost 7 bases, leaving 3 bases of the junction unmatched. Looked up from germline, CDR1 is GTSNPN and CDR2 is SVGIG (reference sequence). The CDR3 sequence is CAYGTSGAETQYF. DNA for the CDR3: TGTGCCTACGGGACTAGCGGGGCAGAGACCCAGTACTTC. Full variable domain (rest looked up from reference TRBV30 and TRBJ2-5): SQTIHQWPATLVQPVGSPLSLECTVEGTSNPNLYWYRQAAGRGLQLLFYSVGIGQISSEVPQNLSASRPQDRQFILSSKKLLLSDSGFYLCAYGTSGAETQYFGPGTRLLVL.

This chain links TRBV4-2 with TRBJ1-5, with unresolved D. The V end was cut by 0 bases, the J end by 7 bases, with 7 bases between. Germline assignment: CDR1 LGHNA and CDR2 YNFKEQ. The CDR3 totals 13 residues. CDR3 sequence (DNA): TGTGCCAGCAGCCAAGATGAGGGCCAGCCCCAGCATTTT. It codes for CASSQDEGQPQHF.

The chain is built from TRBV5-1 and TRBJ2-1; 14 nucleotides line up with TRBD2. The ends lost 3 bases at V and 8 bases at J; junction bases unmatched: 7. Per the germline V gene, CDR1 is SGHRS and CDR2 is YFSETQ. CDR3 length equals 16 residues. Here the CDR3 reads CASSSTTSGRGYEQFF. For the CDR3, the DNA is TGCGCCAGCAGCTCCACGACTAGCGGGAGGGGATATGAGCAGTTCTTC.

The V and J genes are TRBV21-1 and TRBJ2-2; the table's D call of TRBD2 was not tested on the DNA. TRBV21-1 is a pseudogene. The CDR3 loop spans 10 amino acids. The CDR3 sequence: CDGGTGELFF. CDR3 bases: TGTGATGGGGGGACCGGGGAGCTGTTTTTT.

The V gene is TRBV5-8, the J gene TRBJ2-2; 14 bases match TRBD2. With V trimmed by 3 bases and J by 0 bases, 1 base remained unmatched. Germline CDR1 is SGHTS and CDR2 is YDEGEE. CDR3 length: 17 amino acids. The CDR3 reads CASSSGLAGANTGELFF. The CDR3 coding sequence is TGTGCCAGCAGCTCGGGACTAGCGGGGGCGAACACCGGGGAGCTGTTTTTT.